Listed below are T cell receptor beta chains from one sample, sequenced in a study of shared clonotypes between healthy human individuals. The repertoire was sequenced with immunoSEQ multiplex PCR; TCRdb's copy has only in-frame clones and lacks some. Among around 620,000 clones listed, approximately 95% were seen once. The sample consisted of naive CD8+ T cells sorted from blood. The receptors stem from a woman in her 30s in good health. Both conserved end residues are part of each CDR3. Each record gives: V gene, D gene, clone size, J gene, CDR3 DNA, CDR3 protein. A D gene is named only where the DNA matches it firmly. Size values are once, few and many counts, or a class for expanded clones, and some rows have none.

V: TRBV15
D: NA
size: NA
J: TRBJ1-1
DNA: TGTGCCACCAGCGCCCGGACCTTGGGCCTCATGAACACTGAAGCTTTCTTT
CDR3: CATSARTLGLMNTEAFF

V: TRBV19
D: NA
size: NA
J: TRBJ1-1
DNA: TGTGCCAGTAGTTTTCAAGAGGGGTATTGGACTGAAGCTTTCTTT
CDR3: CASSFQEGYWTEAFF

V: TRBV4-1
D: TRBD1
size: NA
J: TRBJ1-1
DNA: TGCGCCAGCAGCCAAAGGGTGGGAACAGGGGAGGAAGCTTTCTTT
CDR3: CASSQRVGTGEEAFF

V: TRBV6-1
D: NA
size: NA
J: TRBJ2-7
DNA: TGTGCCAGTGGTTACGAGCAGTACTTC
CDR3: CASGYEQYF

V: TRBV21-1
D: NA
size: once
J: TRBJ1-1
DNA: TGTGCCAGCAGCAAAGCGGAAGAAGACAGGGGGAACACTGAAGCTTTCTTT
CDR3: CASSKAEEDRGNTEAFF

V: TRBV28
D: NA
size: NA
J: TRBJ2-7
DNA: TGTGCCAGCAGTTGGACCGGGACGGAGGAGTACGAGCAGTACTTC
CDR3: CASSWTGTEEYEQYF

V: TRBV27
D: NA
size: NA
J: TRBJ2-7
DNA: TGTGCCAGCAGTTTAGGACGGGATTTCTACGAGCAGTACTTC
CDR3: CASSLGRDFYEQYF

V: TRBV6-6
D: TRBD2
size: NA
J: TRBJ2-7
DNA: TGTGCCAGCAGTCGCGCGGGAGGGCCTGATGGGGAGCAGTACTTC
CDR3: CASSRAGGPDGEQYF

V: TRBV9
D: TRBD2
size: NA
J: TRBJ2-3
DNA: TGTGCCAGCAGTCTAGCGGGAGGCACCACAGATACGCAGTATTTT
CDR3: CASSLAGGTTDTQYF

V: TRBV13
D: NA
size: NA
J: TRBJ2-7
DNA: TGTGCCAGCAGCCCGGGCCGCTCCTACGAGCAGTACTTC
CDR3: CASSPGRSYEQYF

V: TRBV7-2
D: NA
size: NA
J: TRBJ2-1
DNA: TGTGCCAGCAGCTTAAGGGGTGGGAACCTTTTCAATGAGCAGTTCTTC
CDR3: CASSLRGGNLFNEQFF

V: TRBV5-1
D: NA
size: NA
J: TRBJ2-7
DNA: TGCGCCAGCAGCTTACTCCCGGACAGTTCCTACGAGCAGTACTTC
CDR3: CASSLLPDSSYEQYF

V: TRBV11-1
D: TRBD2
size: NA
J: TRBJ2-7
DNA: TGTGCCAGCAGCTTCCCTCCGGGGGGGCTTTACTACGAGCAGTACTTC
CDR3: CASSFPPGGLYYEQYF

V: TRBV6-5
D: NA
size: NA
J: TRBJ2-1
DNA: TGTGCCAGCAGTTACTCTCTCGGCAATGAGCAGTTCTTC
CDR3: CASSYSLGNEQFF

V: TRBV28
D: TRBD1
size: NA
J: TRBJ1-1
DNA: TGTGCCAGCAGTTGGGACAGAAACATGAACACTGAAGCTTTCTTT
CDR3: CASSWDRNMNTEAFF

V: TRBV6-5
D: NA
size: NA
J: TRBJ2-7
DNA: TGTGCCAGCAGTTACTCTAGTCCCCCCGGCGAGCAGTACTTC
CDR3: CASSYSSPPGEQYF

V: TRBV11-2
D: TRBD1
size: NA
J: TRBJ1-2
DNA: TGTGCCAGCACCGACAGGGCCGATGGCTACACCTTC
CDR3: CASTDRADGYTF

V: TRBV5-1
D: NA
size: NA
J: TRBJ2-1
DNA: TGCGCCAGCAGCTTGTTTAGCGCCAGCTCCTACAATGAGCAGTTCTTC
CDR3: CASSLFSASSYNEQFF

V: TRBV5-1
D: TRBD1
size: NA
J: TRBJ2-4
DNA: TGCGCCAGCAGTCCCGGACAGGGGGCGCAAAAAAACATTCAGTACTTC
CDR3: CASSPGQGAQKNIQYF

V: TRBV27
D: NA
size: few
J: TRBJ1-2
DNA: TGTGCCAGCAGTTTATCGCCAGGGGCTTACGATGGCTACACCTTC
CDR3: CASSLSPGAYDGYTF

V: TRBV5-1
D: NA
size: NA
J: TRBJ2-7
DNA: TGCGCCAGCAGCATGGAAACAAGATCCTACGAGCAGTACTTC
CDR3: CASSMETRSYEQYF

V: TRBV5-4
D: NA
size: NA
J: TRBJ2-1
DNA: TGTGCCAGCAGCTTGGTTGCGGGAGAGCAGTTCTTC
CDR3: CASSLVAGEQFF

V: TRBV9
D: NA
size: NA
J: TRBJ2-7
DNA: TGTGCCAGCAGCGTATCTACATCTTACGAGCAGTACTTC
CDR3: CASSVSTSYEQYF

V: TRBV7-6
D: NA
size: NA
J: TRBJ2-2
DNA: TGTGCCAGTAGGGGGAGAGACACCGGGGAGCTGTTTTTT
CDR3: CASRGRDTGELFF

V: TRBV27
D: TRBD1
size: NA
J: TRBJ2-2
DNA: TGTGCCAGCGGAGATCAGGGGGCGAACACCGGGGAGCTGTTTTTT
CDR3: CASGDQGANTGELFF

V: TRBV6-6
D: NA
size: NA
J: TRBJ2-7
DNA: TGTGCCAGCAGTTACTTTGGCGACCACTCCTACGAGCAGTACTTC
CDR3: CASSYFGDHSYEQYF

V: TRBV2
D: NA
size: NA
J: TRBJ2-7
DNA: TGTGCCAGCAGTGAACCTAGCGACGAGCAGTACTTC
CDR3: CASSEPSDEQYF

V: TRBV5-1
D: TRBD1
size: once
J: TRBJ2-7
DNA: TGCGCCAGCAGCCCCAGGGGGTCTCTGTACGAGCAGTACTTC
CDR3: CASSPRGSLYEQYF

V: TRBV14
D: NA
size: NA
J: TRBJ1-2
DNA: TGTGCCAGCAGCCAAGCACCGGGACAAACTAACTATGGCTACACCTTC
CDR3: CASSQAPGQTNYGYTF

V: TRBV5-8
D: NA
size: NA
J: TRBJ1-4
DNA: TGTGCCAGCAGCGCCCTACAGGGAGACAATGAAAAACTGTTTTTT
CDR3: CASSALQGDNEKLFF

V: TRBV4-1
D: NA
size: NA
J: TRBJ1-5
DNA: TGCGCCAGCAGCCTTTTAGGGGGGAACAATCAGCCCCAGCATTTT
CDR3: CASSLLGGNNQPQHF

V: TRBV2
D: NA
size: NA
J: TRBJ2-2
DNA: TGTGCCAGCAGCGAGTACAGAGGCCTGGCCGCCGGGGAGCTGTTTTTT
CDR3: CASSEYRGLAAGELFF

V: TRBV4-1
D: TRBD2
size: NA
J: TRBJ2-7
DNA: TGCGCCAGCAGCCCTAGACTGGGGGAGGGCCGGTACGAGCAGTACTTC
CDR3: CASSPRLGEGRYEQYF

V: TRBV9
D: NA
size: NA
J: TRBJ2-2
DNA: TGTGCCAGCAGCTTCGGCACCGGGGAGCTGTTTTTT
CDR3: CASSFGTGELFF

V: TRBV19
D: TRBD1
size: NA
J: TRBJ2-1
DNA: TGTGCCAGTATGGTCACAGGGGCTCATAATGAGCAGTTCTTC
CDR3: CASMVTGAHNEQFF

V: TRBV9
D: NA
size: NA
J: TRBJ2-5
DNA: TGTGCCAGCAGCGTATTAAGGGCTAGCGCACAAAGTACCCAAGAGACCCAGTACTTC
CDR3: CASSVLRASAQSTQETQYF

V: TRBV6-1
D: TRBD2
size: NA
J: TRBJ2-7
DNA: TGTGCCAGCAGTGAAATACCGGGACTAGCCTCCTACGAGCAGTACTTC
CDR3: CASSEIPGLASYEQYF

V: TRBV19
D: NA
size: NA
J: TRBJ1-2
DNA: TGTGCCAGTAGTATCGGAGGGGAAGACTATGGCTACACCTTC
CDR3: CASSIGGEDYGYTF

V: TRBV19
D: TRBD2
size: NA
J: TRBJ2-7
DNA: TGTGCCAGTAGTACAGTTAGCGGGAGTCGGTACGAGCAGTACTTC
CDR3: CASSTVSGSRYEQYF

V: TRBV14
D: TRBD2
size: NA
J: TRBJ2-3
DNA: TGTGCCAGCAGCCTACTAGCGGGAGCGGCAGATACGCAGTATTTT
CDR3: CASSLLAGAADTQYF

V: TRBV7-9
D: NA
size: few
J: TRBJ1-1
DNA: TGTGCCCCCGACGGGCAGGCGTACATGAACACTGAAGCTTTCTTT
CDR3: CAPDGQAYMNTEAFF

V: TRBV27
D: TRBD1
size: NA
J: TRBJ1-5
DNA: TGTGCCAGCAGACGACAGGGGAGGGACAATCAGCCCCAGCATTTT
CDR3: CASRRQGRDNQPQHF

V: TRBV5-5
D: TRBD2
size: NA
J: TRBJ2-7
DNA: TGTGCCAGCAGCTTGTCAGGGGGCATGAGACTAGCGGGAGGCCACGAGCAGTACTTC
CDR3: CASSLSGGMRLAGGHEQYF

V: TRBV5-1
D: NA
size: once
J: TRBJ2-1
DNA: TGCGCCAGCAGCCCCTGGACAGATTACAATGAGCAGTTCTTC
CDR3: CASSPWTDYNEQFF

V: TRBV25-1
D: NA
size: NA
J: TRBJ2-7
DNA: TGTGCCAGCAGTGCACGTGGGGCCGCGGACGAGCAGTACTTC
CDR3: CASSARGAADEQYF

V: TRBV4-1
D: TRBD2
size: once
J: TRBJ2-1
DNA: TGCGCCAGCAGCCAGGCGGGCACCGGGACTAGCGGGAGGGGGGGGCAGTTCTTC
CDR3: CASSQAGTGTSGRGGQFF

V: TRBV5-1
D: NA
size: NA
J: TRBJ2-2
DNA: TGCGCCAGCAGACGTGACTGGAACCCAAAGGAGCTGTTTTTT
CDR3: CASRRDWNPKELFF

V: TRBV28
D: NA
size: NA
J: TRBJ2-5
DNA: TGTGCCAGCAGTTTAGGACAGCAAGAGACCCAGTACTTC
CDR3: CASSLGQQETQYF

V: TRBV28
D: TRBD1
size: NA
J: TRBJ1-2
DNA: TGTGCCAGCAGTTTAGCAGGACAGGCCTATGGCTACACCTTC
CDR3: CASSLAGQAYGYTF

V: TRBV4-1
D: NA
size: NA
J: TRBJ1-6
DNA: TGCGCCAGCAGCCAAGTCGAGGGTTCACCCCTCCACTTT
CDR3: CASSQVEGSPLHF

V: TRBV5-1
D: TRBD2
size: NA
J: TRBJ2-2
DNA: TGCGCCAGCGGATTCCACTCCGTGACTAGCGGTCAGCCGAACACCGGGGAGCTGTTTTTT
CDR3: CASGFHSVTSGQPNTGELFF

V: TRBV7-6
D: TRBD1
size: NA
J: TRBJ2-3
DNA: TGTGCCAGCAGCTGGGGGACAGGGACGTTCACAGATACGCAGTATTTT
CDR3: CASSWGTGTFTDTQYF

V: TRBV2
D: NA
size: NA
J: TRBJ1-1
DNA: TGTGCCAGCAGTGAAAGGCTCCCTGAAGCTTTCTTT
CDR3: CASSERLPEAFF

V: TRBV7-9
D: NA
size: NA
J: TRBJ2-5
DNA: TGTGCCAGCAGCTTAAACACGGCCCCCCAAGAGACCCAGTACTTC
CDR3: CASSLNTAPQETQYF

V: TRBV5-1
D: NA
size: NA
J: TRBJ2-7
DNA: TGCGCCAGCAGCTTGTGGGACAGGGAGCGGGAGGGCCCCTACGAGCAGTACTTC
CDR3: CASSLWDREREGPYEQYF

V: TRBV2
D: NA
size: NA
J: TRBJ1-2
DNA: TGTGCCAGCAGAAAAGAATGGGGAAGGCCATCTGGCTACACCTTC
CDR3: CASRKEWGRPSGYTF

V: TRBV28
D: NA
size: NA
J: TRBJ1-1
DNA: TGTGCCAGCAGTCTGACAGAAAACACTGAAGCTCTCTTT
CDR3: CASSLTENTEALF